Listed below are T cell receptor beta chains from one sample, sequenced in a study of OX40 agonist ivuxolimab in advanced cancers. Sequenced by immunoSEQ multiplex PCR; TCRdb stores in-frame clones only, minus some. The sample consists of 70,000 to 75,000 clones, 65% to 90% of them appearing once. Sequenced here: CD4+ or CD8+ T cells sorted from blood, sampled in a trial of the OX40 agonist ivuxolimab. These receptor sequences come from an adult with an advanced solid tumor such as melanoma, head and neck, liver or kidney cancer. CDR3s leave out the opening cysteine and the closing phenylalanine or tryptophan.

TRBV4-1	ASSQDTGFGYT
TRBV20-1	SATGKETQY
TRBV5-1	ASSPGTEMYGYT
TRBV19	ASSKGNYGYT
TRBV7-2	ASSQQGGYPDTQY
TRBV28	ASSWNRGASQPQH
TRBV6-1	ASSLRGVDGYT
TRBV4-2	ASSQDVRDGQPQH
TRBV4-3	ASSQTTGQFSGNEQY
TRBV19	ASERGSGRVDEQF
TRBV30	AWSFSGSNEKLF
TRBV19	ASSIDAEGDRVYEQF
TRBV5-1	ASSLASGRAIIHEQY
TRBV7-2	ASRKGTVLSPLH
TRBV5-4	ASSLGANSYEQY
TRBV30	AWSGGQGGADTQY
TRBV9	ASSVNREETQY
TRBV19	ASSISGEGGYT
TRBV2	ASDSPGLYEQY
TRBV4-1	ASSQDAAGTGTDTQY
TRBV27	ASSFLGTRSNEQF
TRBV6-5	ASSYRGGEAF
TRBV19	ASSNRGTSTDTQY
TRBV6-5	ASSLVAGVEQF
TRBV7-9	ASSLGIANYGYT
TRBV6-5	ASSYRGGAGEKLF
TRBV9	ASSVSTSTDTQY
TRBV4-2	ASSLTGGVSYEQY
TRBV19	ASMSGTSKNEQF
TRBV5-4	ASSLEGSYNEQF
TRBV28	ASSPQGASTDTQY
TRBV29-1	SVALSEKLF
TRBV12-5	ASGLGTYSSGNTIY
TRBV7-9	ASSRTGGAT
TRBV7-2	ASSPKTSGAFSYEQY
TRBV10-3	AISLTETYEQY
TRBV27	ASSSGRAQTQY
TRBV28	ASSPPGGGYEQY
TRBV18	ASSPPSTGATGELF
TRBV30	AWNYQRGGETQY
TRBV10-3	AISEIGENTEAF
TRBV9	ASSRQAGDTGELF
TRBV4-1	ASRASIPSGGPINEQF